Shown below are 8 T cell receptor beta chains from a single sample sequenced in a study of cytomegalovirus exposure and HLA in healthy donors. The primer mix had 60 Vbeta and 13 Jbeta primers. This table comes from immunoSEQ multiplex PCR, and its TCRdb copy is limited to in-frame clones, with some not included. The sample shows some 170,000 clones, more than 80% of them seen only once. Specimen: PBMCs. The receptors stem from a woman under 30 in good health and CMV-seropositive.

V and J are TRBV4-1 and TRBJ2-5, with 7 bases fitting TRBD1. CDR1 is MGHRA and CDR2 is YSYEKL in the germline V gene. With 3 bases clipped from V and 0 bases from J, the junction kept 1 base outside the gene matches. The CDR3 is made up of 14 amino acids. CDR3 DNA: TGCGCCAGCAGCCAGACAGGGTACCAAGAGACCCAGTACTTC. Encoded protein: CASSQTGYQETQYF.

This clone was detected only once. The V call is TRBV6-5, the J call TRBJ2-5; 8 nucleotides agree with TRBD2. V was pared by 4 bases and J by 3 bases, with 4 bases of the junction left unmatched. The CDR3 length is 14 residues. Germline-derived CDR1 and CDR2 are MNHEY and SVGAGI. The CDR3 sequence is CASSSRGEKETQYF. As DNA, the CDR3 is TGTGCCAGCAGTTCGCGGGGGGAGAAAGAGACCCAGTACTTC.

This rearrangement joins TRBV19 to TRBJ1-2; no firm D call. Germline V gives CDR1 LNHDA, CDR2 SQIVND (reference sequence). The CDR3 extends over 15 amino acids. Trimming left V 4 bases short and J 0 bases short, with 12 bases between. The CDR3 region is CASSTGFLANYGYTF. CDR3 DNA: TGTGCCAGTAGTACAGGTTTTCTCGCTAACTATGGCTACACCTTC.

The chain is built from TRBV6-5 and TRBJ1-2, with 8 positions matching TRBD1. Germline-derived CDR1 and CDR2 are MNHEY and SVGAGI. This CDR3 region has 13 residues. V lost 7 bases, J lost 8 bases, and 9 bases stayed unmatched. CDR3 sequence reads: CASTPQGAGGYTF. In nucleotides, the CDR3 is TGTGCCAGCACCCCGCAGGGGGCGGGGGGCTACACCTTC.

The rearrangement joins TRBV4-1 to TRBJ2-3; no clear D gene. The CDR3 spans 13 residues. Germline CDR1 and CDR2: MGHRA and YSYEKL. The V gene lost 3 bases and the J gene lost 7 bases, with 11 bases spanning the gap. The CDR3 DNA follows: TGCGCCAGCAGCCAGGAGACCGCGTATACGCAGTATTTT. Translation gives CASSQETAYTQYF.

This clone has just one count. V is TRBV9 and J is TRBJ1-1, with TRBD1 matching 7 bases. Looked up from germline, CDR1 is SGDLS and CDR2 is YYNGEE. V was clipped by 0 bases and J by 6 bases; unmatched bases: 8. CDR3 length: 15 amino acids. CDR3 in DNA: TGTGCCAGCAGCGTAGTGACAGGGAAGAGACCTGAAGCTTTCTTT. Translation: CASSVVTGKRPEAFF.

The CDR3 bases are TGTGCCAGCAGTCTGGACAGGGGTTCCACAGATACGCAGTATTTT. Translation gives CASSLDRGSTDTQYF. This chain links TRBV6-5 with TRBJ2-3; 9 nucleotides agree with TRBD1. There are 15 residues in the CDR3. The V gene's germline CDR1 is MNHEY and CDR2 SVGAGI. Trimming at V came to 5 bases and at J to 2 bases, leaving 5 bases not matched to a gene.

J is TRBJ2-2 and V is TRBV7-9; 7 positions match TRBD2. The CDR3 contains 19 residues. CDR1 is SEHNR and CDR2 is FQNEAQ in the germline V gene (reference sequence). The J segment lost 0 bases and the V segment lost 4 bases, leaving 14 bases of the junction unmatched. CDR3 region: CASSWDYYLNEANTGELFF. The CDR3 DNA reads as TGTGCCAGCAGCTGGGACTACTACTTAAATGAAGCGAACACCGGGGAGCTGTTTTTT. Full variable domain (rest looked up from reference TRBV7-9 and TRBJ2-2): DTGVSQNPRHKITKRGQNVTFRCDPISEHNRLYWYRQTLGQGPEFLTYFQNEAQLEKSRLLSDRFSAERPKGSFSTLEIQRTEQGDSAMYLCASSWDYYLNEANTGELFFGEGSRLTVL.